The clone carrying this T cell receptor (beta chain) was counted once. Combining a sample-barcoded 5' primer with a J-beta primer mix, a second PCR ran for 7 to 11 cycles. TCRdb used MiXCR to reprocess the 5' RACE reads, holding one entry per CDR3 protein. The table lists more than 800,000 distinct CDR3 sequences, under 55% of them singletons. This sample was included in a study of blood T cells in healthy people across ages. The CDR3 sequence is 13 residues long. The V gene lost 4 bases and the J gene lost 6 bases, with 11 bases spanning the gap. CDR1 is SNHLY and CDR2 is FYNNEI in the germline V gene.

The sequenced sample was blood. V is TRBV2 and J is TRBJ2-3, with a tentative D call TRBD2 (5 bases). The clonotype was recovered from a woman aged 55-70 years in good health. The CDR3 coding sequence is TGTGCCAGCAGTGCCCTATCGGGGGATACGCAGTATTTT. Its translation is CASSALSGDTQYF.